The 17 T cell receptor beta chains given below trace back to one sample, sequenced in a study of PD-L1 blockade in urothelial cancer. Sequenced by immunoSEQ multiplex PCR; TCRdb stores in-frame clones only, minus some. This table holds roughly 49,000 clones, around 84% found once. This sample's time point: pretreatment peripheral blood. The sequences come from PBMCs, collected around atezolizumab (anti-PD-L1) treatment. These receptors all come from a man in his sixties with urothelial cancer.

This rearrangement joins TRBV6-1 to TRBJ2-7; D perhaps matches TRBD2 (6 bases). Germline V gene data show CDR1 as MNHNS and CDR2 as SASEGT. The ends were cut back, 5 bases at V and 12 bases at J, with 20 bases in the middle. This CDR3 is built from 13 residues. The CDR3 loop is CASSTSLSGGWYF. The CDR3 coding sequence is TGTGCCAGCAGTACGAGCCTTAGCGGAGGCTGGTACTTC.

The genes are TRBV9 and TRBJ2-5; 9 bases fit TRBD2. Germline V CDR1 and CDR2: SGDLS, YYNGEE. V dropped 4 bases and J dropped 5; count of bases not matched to a gene: 6. The CDR3 is 14 amino acids. DNA of the CDR3: TGTGCCAGCAGCCCGGGACTAGCTCAGGAGACCCAGTACTTC. Translation: CASSPGLAQETQYF.

The chain couples TRBV11-3 to TRBJ2-5; unclear D gene. V was cut by 1 base and J by 1 base, with 4 bases left in between. The length of the CDR3 is 13 residues. Germline V gene data show CDR1 as SGHNT and CDR2 as YENEEA. CDR3 bases: TGTGCCAGCAGCTTAGGAGTCCAAGAGACCCAGTACTTC. It codes for CASSLGVQETQYF.

The V call is TRBV19, the J call TRBJ2-2, with TRBD1 as a possible D gene (7 bases). V lost 6 bases and J lost 3, with 14 bases in between. There are 15 residues in the CDR3. Per germline, CDR1 LNHDA and CDR2 SQIVND (reference sequence). This chain's CDR3 is CASSQGGRDTGELFF. The CDR3 bases are TGTGCCAGTAGCCAGGGGGGCCGCGACACCGGGGAGCTGTTTTTT.

The chain combines TRBV2 with TRBJ2-6; the D gene is possibly TRBD1 (5 bases). This CDR3 is 16 amino acids long. In germline, CDR1 is SNHLY, CDR2 FYNNEI. The V and J ends lost 9 bases and 0 bases respectively, with 15 bases between them. In nucleotides, the CDR3 is TGTGCCAGGGAATGGGGCAGACACTCTGGGGCCAACGTCCTGACTTTC. The encoded protein is CAREWGRHSGANVLTF.

CDR3 sequence (DNA): TGTGCCAGCAGTTACTCTTGGACAGGGGCCTATGGCTACACCTTC. Protein: CASSYSWTGAYGYTF. The J gene is TRBJ1-2, the V gene TRBV6-5, with TRBD1 matching over 9 bases. The ends lost 0 bases at V and 4 bases at J; junction bases unmatched: 3. CDR3 length equals 15 residues. Per germline, CDR1 MNHEY and CDR2 SVGAGI.

V usage is TRBV7-6 and J usage is TRBJ2-7; 10 bases line up with TRBD2. In germline, CDR1 is SGHVS, CDR2 FNYEAQ. With 5 bases clipped from V and 1 base from J, the junction kept 5 bases outside the gene matches. The CDR3 contains 15 residues. CDR3 in DNA: TGTGCCAGCAGCCCGACTAGCGGGCGGTCCTACGAGCAGTACTTC. It yields the protein CASSPTSGRSYEQYF.

This clone was detected only once. V gene TRBV5-5 combines with J gene TRBJ1-2; D perhaps matches TRBD1 (6 bases). Germline-derived CDR1 and CDR2 are SGHKS and YYEKEE (reference sequence). This CDR3 comprises 12 residues. Between the trimmed V and J ends, which lost 4 bases and 6 bases, there was a span of 10 bases. CDR3 bases: TGTGCCAGCAGCCCCACAGGGAATGGCTACACCTTC. Amino acid sequence: CASSPTGNGYTF.

This chain connects TRBV2 to TRBJ1-2; the match to TRBD1 covers 7 bases. Germline V gene data show CDR1 as SNHLY and CDR2 as FYNNEI. After removal of 0 bases from V and 2 bases from J, the junction contained 6 bases not matched to a gene. The CDR3 runs to 16 residues. The CDR3 spells CASSEATRQGNYGYTF. The CDR3 DNA reads as TGTGCCAGCAGTGAAGCTACCCGACAGGGAAACTATGGCTACACCTTC.

This clone showed up just a few times. The chain carries TRBV6-1 and TRBJ2-7; 9 bases align to TRBD1. Germline assignment: CDR1 MNHNS and CDR2 SASEGT. This CDR3 has 15 residues. Trimming cost V 5 bases and J 3 bases; bases outside gene matches: 8. CDR3 in amino acids: CASSNRDRDFYEQYF. The CDR3 DNA reads as TGTGCCAGCAGTAACCGGGACAGGGACTTCTACGAGCAGTACTTC.

The chain employs TRBV5-4 and TRBJ2-1; 9 nucleotides agree with TRBD2. V shed 0 bases and J 7 bases; nucleotides not matched to a gene: 5. Per the germline V gene, CDR1 is SGHNT and CDR2 is YYREEE (reference sequence). The CDR3 length is 15 residues. This CDR3 is CASSLGLAGENEQFF. For the CDR3, the DNA is TGTGCCAGCAGCTTGGGGTTAGCGGGAGAGAATGAGCAGTTCTTC.

As regards this clone: Other DNA sequences in this sample translate to the same CDR3. The chain is built from TRBV6-5 and TRBJ2-7, with D possibly TRBD1 on 5 matching bases. Trimming took off 2 bases at V and 2 bases at J, with 7 bases between the two ends. Germline CDR1 is MNHEY and CDR2 is SVGAGI. CDR3 length equals 13 residues. Here the CDR3 reads CASSYDRAYEQYF. DNA for the CDR3: TGTGCCAGCAGTTACGACAGAGCCTACGAGCAGTACTTC.

The J gene is TRBJ1-6, the V gene TRBV5-1; 9 nucleotides align to TRBD1. CDR3 length: 15 amino acids. V shed 4 bases and J 8 bases; nucleotides not matched to a gene: 7. Germline V gives CDR1 SGHRS, CDR2 YFSETQ. The CDR3 spells CASSRLQGAYSPLHF. The CDR3, as DNA: TGCGCCAGCAGCCGCTTACAGGGGGCGTATTCACCCCTCCACTTT.

This clone was found once. Here the CDR3 DNA reads TGTGCCAGCAGTTTAGTCTACAGGGCTGGCTACACCTTC. Protein product: CASSLVYRAGYTF. The chain carries TRBV27 and TRBJ1-2; weak D call: TRBD1 (6 bases). CDR3 size: 13 residues. V lost 2 bases, J lost 7 bases, and 11 bases lay in between. CDR1 is MNHEY, CDR2 SMNVEV, per germline (reference sequence).

The J gene is TRBJ1-5, the V gene TRBV11-2; unclear D gene. Germline assignment: CDR1 SGHAT and CDR2 FQNNGV. The CDR3 has 15 amino acids. The V end was cut by 0 bases, the J end by 6 bases, with 12 bases between. Here the CDR3 DNA reads TGTGCCAGCAGCTTAGAGGGAGGACGGTCTCAGCCCCAGCATTTT. Its protein product is CASSLEGGRSQPQHF.

This clone has a single count. CDR3 region: CASSLGGQGPFNEQFF. CDR3 DNA: TGTGCCAGCAGCTTAGGGGGACAGGGGCCCTTCAATGAGCAGTTCTTC. The genes are TRBV11-1 and TRBJ2-1, with 10 positions matching TRBD1. The CDR3 has 16 amino acids. The germline V gene encodes CDR1 SGHAT and CDR2 FQDESV (reference sequence). The V gene end was trimmed by 1 base and the J gene end by 6 bases; junction bases not matched to a gene: 6.

This chain links TRBV18 with TRBJ1-4; D is ambiguous. The ends were cut back, 3 bases at V and 8 bases at J, with 13 bases in the middle. The length of the CDR3 is 14 residues. CDR1 is KGHSH, CDR2 LQKENI, per germline. The CDR3 DNA follows: TGTGCCAGCTCACCCGAGGGTTTTTGGGAAAAACTGTTTTTT. Its translation: CASSPEGFWEKLFF.